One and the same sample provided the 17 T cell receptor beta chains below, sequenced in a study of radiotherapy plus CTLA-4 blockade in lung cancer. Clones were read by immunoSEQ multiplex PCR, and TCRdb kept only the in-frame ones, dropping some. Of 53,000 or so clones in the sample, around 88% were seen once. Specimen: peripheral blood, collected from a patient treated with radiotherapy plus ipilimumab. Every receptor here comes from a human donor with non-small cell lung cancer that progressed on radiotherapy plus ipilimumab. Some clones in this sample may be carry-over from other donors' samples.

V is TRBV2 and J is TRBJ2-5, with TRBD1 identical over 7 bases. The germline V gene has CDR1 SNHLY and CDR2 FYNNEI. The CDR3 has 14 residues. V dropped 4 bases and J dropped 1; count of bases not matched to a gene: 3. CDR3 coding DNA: TGTGCCAGCAGTGGCGACAGGGTCCAAGAGACCCAGTACTTC. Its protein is CASSGDRVQETQYF.

The CDR3 nucleotides read TGCAGCGTTGGTCCGGGAGGTGGCGTCGGCACAGATACGCAGTATTTT. Translating gives CSVGPGGGVGTDTQYF. The rearrangement links TRBV29-1 to TRBJ2-3; 7 bases match TRBD2. Germline V gene data show CDR1 as SQVTM and CDR2 as ANQGSEA. This CDR3 spans 16 amino acids. V trimming: 4 bases; J trimming: 1 base; junction bases outside the gene matches: 11.

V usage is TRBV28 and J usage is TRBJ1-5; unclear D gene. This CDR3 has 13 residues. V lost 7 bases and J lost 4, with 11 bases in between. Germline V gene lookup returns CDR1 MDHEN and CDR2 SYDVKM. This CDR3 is CASTLEANQPQHF. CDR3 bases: TGTGCCAGCACCTTAGAAGCTAATCAGCCCCAGCATTTT.

The CDR3 sequence: CAWSEGYIRTATGSGNTIYF. The DNA of the CDR3 is TGTGCCTGGAGTGAGGGATATATTCGGACAGCTACCGGCTCTGGAAACACCATATATTTT. This chain uses TRBV30 with TRBJ1-3; D perhaps matches TRBD1 (6 bases). Trimming left V 1 base short and J 0 bases short, with 25 bases between. The CDR3 extends over 20 amino acids. The germline V gene has CDR1 GTSNPN and CDR2 SVGIG (reference sequence).

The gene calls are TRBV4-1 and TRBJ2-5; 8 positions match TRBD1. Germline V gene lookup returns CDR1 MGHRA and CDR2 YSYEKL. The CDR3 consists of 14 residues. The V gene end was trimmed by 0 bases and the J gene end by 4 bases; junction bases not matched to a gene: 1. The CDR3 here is CASSQDRGLETQYF. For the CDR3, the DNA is TGCGCCAGCAGCCAAGACAGGGGGCTAGAGACCCAGTACTTC.

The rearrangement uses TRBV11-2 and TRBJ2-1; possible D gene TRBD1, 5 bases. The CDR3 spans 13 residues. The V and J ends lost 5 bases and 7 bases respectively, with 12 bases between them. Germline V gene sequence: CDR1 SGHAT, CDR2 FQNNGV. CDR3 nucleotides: TGTGCCAGCAGCGAAGCCAGGGTAAATGAGCAGTTCTTC. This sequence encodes CASSEARVNEQFF.

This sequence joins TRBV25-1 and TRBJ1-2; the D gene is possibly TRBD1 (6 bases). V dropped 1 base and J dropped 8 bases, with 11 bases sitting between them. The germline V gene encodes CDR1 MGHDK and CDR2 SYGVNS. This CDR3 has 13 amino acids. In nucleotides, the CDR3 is TGTGCCAGCAGTGAATCTGGGACAATGGGCTACACCTTC. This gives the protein CASSESGTMGYTF.

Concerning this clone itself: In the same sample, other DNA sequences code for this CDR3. CDR3 in DNA: TGTGCCAGCAGTGCGGGGGACACCGGGGAGCTGTTTTTT. The encoded protein is CASSAGDTGELFF. The chain carries TRBV6-4 and TRBJ2-2; possible D gene TRBD2, 6 bases. The ends were cut back, 4 bases at V and 3 bases at J, with 6 bases in the middle. CDR1 and CDR2 (germline): MRHNA, SNTAGT. The CDR3 is 13 amino acids.

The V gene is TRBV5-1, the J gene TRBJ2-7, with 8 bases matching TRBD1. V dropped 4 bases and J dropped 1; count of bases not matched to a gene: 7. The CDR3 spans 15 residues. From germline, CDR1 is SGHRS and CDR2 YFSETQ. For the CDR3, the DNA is TGCGCCAGCAGCGGGACAGGTTTAAAGTCCTACGAGCAGTACTTC. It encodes CASSGTGLKSYEQYF.

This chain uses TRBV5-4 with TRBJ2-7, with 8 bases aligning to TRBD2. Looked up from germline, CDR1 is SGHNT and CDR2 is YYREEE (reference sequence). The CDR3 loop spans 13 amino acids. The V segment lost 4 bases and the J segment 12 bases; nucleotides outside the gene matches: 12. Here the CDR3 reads CASSGRVREAMYF. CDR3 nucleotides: TGTGCCAGCAGCGGACGGGTGCGGGAGGCCATGTACTTC.

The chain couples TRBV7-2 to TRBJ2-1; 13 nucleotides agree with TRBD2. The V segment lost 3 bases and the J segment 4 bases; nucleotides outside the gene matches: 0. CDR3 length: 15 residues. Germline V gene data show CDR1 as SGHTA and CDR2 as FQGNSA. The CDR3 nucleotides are TGTGCCAGCAGCTTGACTAGCGGGGGGTACAATGAGCAGTTCTTC. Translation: CASSLTSGGYNEQFF. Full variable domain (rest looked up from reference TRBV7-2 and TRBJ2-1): GAGVSQSPSNKVTEKGKDVELRCDPISGHTALYWYRQSLGQGLEFLIYFQGNSAPDKSGLPSDRFSAERTGGSVSTLTIQRTQQEDSAVYLCASSLTSGGYNEQFFGPGTRLTVL.

CDR3 bases: TGTGCCATCAGTGAGCGGGAGGGACAGTCCTATGGCTACACCTTC. This gives the protein CAISEREGQSYGYTF. The chain links TRBV10-3 to TRBJ1-2; the match to TRBD1 covers 7 bases. CDR1 is ENHRY and CDR2 is SYGVKD in the germline V gene. CDR3 size: 15 residues. The J segment lost 4 bases and the V segment lost 2 bases, leaving 7 bases of the junction unmatched.

Written as DNA, the CDR3 is TGTGCCAGCAGCCAAGGGCCCGCACAGGGGAGCTATGGCTACACCTTC. It codes for CASSQGPAQGSYGYTF. The chain couples TRBV4-2 to TRBJ1-2; 7 nucleotides align to TRBD1. Germline V gene sequence: CDR1 LGHNA, CDR2 YNFKEQ. Trimming took 1 base from V and 4 from J; bases not matched to a gene: 9. There are 16 residues in the CDR3.

CDR3 coding DNA: TGCGCCAGCAGCCAAGACAGAATAATGGGGGCGAACACTGAAGCTTTCTTT. Its protein product is CASSQDRIMGANTEAFF. The V call is TRBV4-1, the J call TRBJ1-1; weak D call: TRBD1 (6 bases). In germline, CDR1 is MGHRA, CDR2 YSYEKL. The CDR3 has 17 residues. V was clipped by 0 bases and J by 1 base, with 15 bases between them.

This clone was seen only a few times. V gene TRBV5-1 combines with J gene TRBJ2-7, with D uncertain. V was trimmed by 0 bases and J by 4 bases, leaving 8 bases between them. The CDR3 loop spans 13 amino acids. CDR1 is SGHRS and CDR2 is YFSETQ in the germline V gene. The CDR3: CASSLDSQYEQYF. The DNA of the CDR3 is TGCGCCAGCAGCTTGGACAGCCAATACGAGCAGTACTTC.

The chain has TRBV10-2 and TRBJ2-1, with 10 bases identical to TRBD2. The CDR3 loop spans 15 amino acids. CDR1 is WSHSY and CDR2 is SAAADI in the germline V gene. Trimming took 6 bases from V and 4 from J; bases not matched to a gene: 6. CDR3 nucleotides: TGCGCCAGCAGCCTTCTAGCGGGAGAATACAATGAGCAGTTCTTC. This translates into CASSLLAGEYNEQFF.

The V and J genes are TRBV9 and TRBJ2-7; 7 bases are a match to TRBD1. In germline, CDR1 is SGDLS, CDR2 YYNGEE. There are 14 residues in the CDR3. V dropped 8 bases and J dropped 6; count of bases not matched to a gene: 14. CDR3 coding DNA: TGTGCCAGGGGCCCGGGGACAGAAGCCTTCGAGCAGTACTTC. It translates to CARGPGTEAFEQYF.